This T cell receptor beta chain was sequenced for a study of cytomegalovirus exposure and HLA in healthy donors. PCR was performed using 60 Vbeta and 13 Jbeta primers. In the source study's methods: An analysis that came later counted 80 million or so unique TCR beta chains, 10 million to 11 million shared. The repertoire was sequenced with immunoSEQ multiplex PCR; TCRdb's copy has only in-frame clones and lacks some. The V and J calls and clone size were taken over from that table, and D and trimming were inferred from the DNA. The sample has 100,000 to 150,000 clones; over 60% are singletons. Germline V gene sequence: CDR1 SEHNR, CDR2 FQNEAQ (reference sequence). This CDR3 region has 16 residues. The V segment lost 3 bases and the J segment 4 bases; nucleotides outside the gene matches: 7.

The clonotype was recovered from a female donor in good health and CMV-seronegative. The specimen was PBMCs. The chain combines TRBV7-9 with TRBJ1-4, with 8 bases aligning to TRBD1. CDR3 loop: CASSLQGARINEKLFF. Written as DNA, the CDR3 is TGTGCCAGCAGCTTGCAGGGGGCCCGCATTAATGAAAAACTGTTTTTT.